Presented here are 8 T cell receptor beta chains from one specimen sequenced in a study of cytomegalovirus exposure and HLA in healthy donors. Amplification used 60 Vbeta primers and 13 Jbeta primers. Assay used: immunoSEQ multiplex PCR; TCRdb lists only in-frame clones, some missing. Of some 150,000 clones listed, around 80% are singletons. Sequencing used PBMCs. The source is a woman in her twenties or thirties in good health and CMV-seropositive.

The V and J genes are TRBV29-1 and TRBJ2-5; maybe TRBD2 (6 bases). The V end lost 7 bases, the J end lost 4 bases, and 13 bases lay between the germline ends. CDR3 length: 12 residues. Germline V gives CDR1 SQVTM, CDR2 ANQGSEA. CDR3 coding DNA: TGCAGCGCCTCCGGGGGTTCAGAGACCCAGTACTTC. Amino acids: CSASGGSETQYF.

The rearrangement uses TRBV5-1 and TRBJ2-7; TRBD2 agrees at 10 bases. The J call is uncertain, as TRBJ2-5 better fits the DNA end. Germline V CDR1 and CDR2: SGHRS, YFSETQ. CDR3 length: 15 amino acids. For the CDR3, the DNA is TGCGCCAGCAGCCCCCAACTAGCGGGGATGCAGACCCAGTACTTC. It specifies CASSPQLAGMQTQYF.

A single count supports this clone. The chain couples TRBV7-2 to TRBJ2-7, with 9 positions matching TRBD1. Germline trimming cut 6 bases from V and 3 bases from J; bases unmatched to any gene: 3. The CDR3 has 13 residues. Germline values: CDR1 SGHTA, CDR2 FQGNSA. The CDR3 protein is CASRMTGGYEQYF. CDR3 in DNA: TGTGCCAGCAGAATGACAGGGGGCTACGAGCAGTACTTC. The full variable domain, with the rest looked up from reference TRBV7-2 and TRBJ2-7, is GAGVSQSPSNKVTEKGKDVELRCDPISGHTALYWYRQSLGQGLEFLIYFQGNSAPDKSGLPSDRFSAERTGGSVSTLTIQRTQQEDSAVYLCASRMTGGYEQYFGPGTRLTVT.

CDR3 residues: CASSLIQGNSPLHF. For the CDR3, the DNA is TGTGCCAGCAGTTTGATCCAGGGTAATTCACCCCTCCACTTT. The V call is TRBV27, the J call TRBJ1-6; the D gene is possibly TRBD1 (5 bases). V was trimmed by 3 bases and J by 6 bases, leaving 9 bases between them. This CDR3 has 14 amino acids. Looked up from germline, CDR1 is MNHEY and CDR2 is SMNVEV (reference sequence).

The chain couples TRBV5-5 to TRBJ2-3, with D unclear. The CDR3 covers 12 residues. Trimming shortened V by 3 bases and J by 6 bases, and 8 bases separated the two germline ends. Per germline, CDR1 SGHKS and CDR2 YYEKEE (reference sequence). The CDR3 DNA sequence: TGTGCCAGCAGCTCGTACGGGGATACGCAGTATTTT. Its protein is CASSSYGDTQYF.

The genes are TRBV4-2 and TRBJ2-1; 7 bases are shared with TRBD2. From germline, CDR1 is LGHNA and CDR2 YNFKEQ. CDR3 length equals 16 residues. V lost 0 bases, J lost 4 bases, and 6 bases stayed unmatched. The CDR3 region has the DNA TGTGCCAGCAGCCAAGATTGGGGGGGGTATTACAATGAGCAGTTCTTC. Residues: CASSQDWGGYYNEQFF.

The chain recombines TRBV6-1 with TRBJ2-3; 7 bases agree with TRBD2. Germline V CDR1 and CDR2: MNHNS, SASEGT. The CDR3 runs 12 residues. With V trimmed by 6 bases and J by 6 bases, 3 bases remained unmatched. The CDR3 DNA reads as TGTGCCAGCAGATACGGGGGGGATACGCAGTATTTT. Protein product: CASRYGGDTQYF.

This clone appeared a few times. The J gene is TRBJ2-3, the V gene TRBV7-3, with 9 bases identical to TRBD1. The CDR3 consists of 14 residues. The J segment lost 8 bases and the V segment lost 3 bases, leaving 6 bases of the junction unmatched. CDR1 is SGHTA and CDR2 is FQGTGA in the germline V gene. Here the CDR3 reads CASSLNTGGSTQYF. CDR3 in DNA: TGTGCCAGCAGCTTGAACACAGGGGGCTCTACGCAGTATTTT.